The text below deals with one T cell receptor beta chain. Its antigen is as yet unknown. The V gene's germline CDR1 is SGHNT and CDR2 YENEEA. CDR3 length: 13 residues. The germline V and J ends were trimmed by 3 bases and 2 bases, with 5 bases remaining between them. This specimen comes from a study of siplizumab effects on memory and regulatory T cells. Regarding the study as a whole: There appeared to be greater diversity in naive T cells than in memory cells, and naive T cells seemed major contributors to the alloresponse.

Per-sample assaying covered about 10^5 TCR templates. Assay used: immunoSEQ multiplex PCR; TCRdb lists only in-frame clones, some missing. The repertoire holds about 100,000 clones, with 90% to 95% as singletons. The specimen sequenced was non-Treg CD4+ T cells sorted from blood. The receptor's source is a human donor in good health. V gene TRBV11-3 combines with J gene TRBJ1-3; no clear D gene. The CDR3 nucleotides are TGTGCCAGCAGCTTGGAACCTGGAAACACCATATATTTT. Translation: CASSLEPGNTIYF.